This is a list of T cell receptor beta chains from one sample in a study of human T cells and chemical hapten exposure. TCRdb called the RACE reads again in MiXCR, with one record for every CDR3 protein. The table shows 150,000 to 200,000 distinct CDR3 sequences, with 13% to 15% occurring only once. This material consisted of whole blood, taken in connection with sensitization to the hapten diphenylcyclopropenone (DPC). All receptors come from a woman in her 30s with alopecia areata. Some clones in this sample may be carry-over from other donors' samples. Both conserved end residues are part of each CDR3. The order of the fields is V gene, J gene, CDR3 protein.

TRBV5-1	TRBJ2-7	CASSLVPSRSYEQYF
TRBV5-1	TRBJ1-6	CASSLYEYNSPLHF
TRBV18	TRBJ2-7	CASSPPRTGGTGEQYF
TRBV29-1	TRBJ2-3	CSVLTSGNTDTQYF
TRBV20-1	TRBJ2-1	CSGREGTSGGHNEQFF
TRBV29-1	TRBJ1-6	CSVEDSDAPGDSPLHF
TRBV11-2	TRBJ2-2	CASRSIAGVPGELFF
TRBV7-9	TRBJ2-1	CASSLVLGSSYNEQFF
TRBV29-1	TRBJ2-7	CSVMKRRTGGREQYF
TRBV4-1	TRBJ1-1	CASSQEGTLNTEAFF
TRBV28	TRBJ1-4	CASSLATAYNEKLFF
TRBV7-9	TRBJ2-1	CASSLSGTVGDEQFF
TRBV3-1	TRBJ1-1	CASSPSRTEAFF
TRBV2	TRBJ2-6	CASSGGSSGANVLTF
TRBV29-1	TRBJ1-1	CSVEGPGAFF
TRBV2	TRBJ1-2	CASRENSYTF
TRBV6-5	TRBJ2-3	CASSGTNTDTQYF
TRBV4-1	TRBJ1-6	CASSRAGTGYNSPLHF
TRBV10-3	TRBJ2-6	CAISGAGSGANVLTF
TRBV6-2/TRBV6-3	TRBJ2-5	CASSFGAGRETQYF
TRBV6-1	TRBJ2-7	CASRSGTSLYEQYF
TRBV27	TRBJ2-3	CASSLLAGPTDTQYF
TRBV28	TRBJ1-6	CASSLVFSPLHF
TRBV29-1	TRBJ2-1	CSAPGLAGGPREQFF
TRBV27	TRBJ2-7	CASSFRGSEQYF
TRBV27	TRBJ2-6	CASSRSGLGSGANVLTF
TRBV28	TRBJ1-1	CASSNSGNTEAFF
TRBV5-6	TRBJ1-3	CASSLRGSSGNTIYF
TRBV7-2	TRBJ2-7	CASSSRRGYEQYF
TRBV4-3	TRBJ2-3	CASSQQIMDTQYF
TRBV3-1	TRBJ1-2	CASSQGLGQGAPGTSYGYTF
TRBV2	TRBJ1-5	CASSDQVLMPQHF
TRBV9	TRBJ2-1	CASSVGPGTSYNEQFF